This T cell receptor (beta chain) was retrieved from a study of blood T cell repertoires in COVID-19. Study-wide context: The origin of the acute and convalescent COVID-19 samples was the United States, Italy and Spain. PBMCs, B-cell-depleted T cells, or T cells provided the cDNA or gDNA that made up the material.

With 8 bases clipped from V and 7 bases from J, the junction kept 10 bases outside the gene matches. This CDR3 is built from 13 residues. Germline V gives CDR1 MGHRA, CDR2 YSYEKL. In the original processing: Researchers report that nucleated cell counts were estimated from reference gene primer amplification. Clones were read by immunoSEQ multiplex PCR, and TCRdb kept only the in-frame ones, dropping some. V and J calls and clone size follow that table, whereas D and trimming were derived from the DNA. The sample records some 14,000 clones, 80% to 85% being singletons. The sequencing sample was made of peripheral blood. The V call is TRBV4-1, the J call TRBJ2-7; 8 nucleotides match TRBD1. The clonotype originates from a man older than 75 with active or convalescent COVID-19. CDR3 in amino acids: CASAETGAREQYF. CDR3 nucleotide sequence: TGCGCCAGCGCCGAGACAGGGGCTCGGGAGCAGTACTTC.